These T cell receptor beta chains were read from a single sample in a study of tumor-infiltrating lymphocytes in primary liver carcinoma. In TCRdb, the multiplex PCR reads were re-called with MiXCR into one record per CDR3 protein. Of approximately 99,000 distinct CDR3 sequences in the sample, roughly 69% are singletons; the top ten hold around 9.1%. Sequenced: liver tumor tissue from sampling region 5. These receptor sequences come from a woman in her fifties or sixties with primary liver carcinoma and hepatitis B virus infection. Each CDR3 is given with its conserved first and last residue. Each record gives: J gene, clone size, D gene, V gene, CDR3 protein, CDR3 DNA. D genes are given only for firm matches. The size of a clone is reported for some rows only, either as once, few or many, or as a class for expanded clones.

>TRBJ2-1|-|-|TRBV18
CASSPQATNEQIF
TGTGCCAGCTCACCACAGGCTACCAATGAGCAGATCTTC
>TRBJ2-7|-|TRBD1|TRBV11-2
CATTPTYTGASSYEQYF
TGTGCCACCACTCCAACCTATACAGGGGCTAGCTCCTACGAGCAGTACTTT
>TRBJ2-5|-|-|TRBV28
CASHLQSRAETQYF
TGTGCCAGCCACCTACAGAGTAGGGCGGAGACCCAGTACTTC
>TRBJ2-7|-|TRBD2|TRBV12-3/TRBV12-4
CANSPSAAGGLEQYF
TGTGCCAACAGTCCCTCCGCCGCGGGAGGGCTCGAACAGTACTTC
>TRBJ1-5|-|-|TRBV12-3/TRBV12-4
CASSQTHGHQHF
TGTGCCAGCAGTCAAACCCATGGGCACCAGCATTTT
>TRBJ1-1|-|TRBD1|TRBV6-1
CASSLQGANTEVFF
TGTGCCAGCAGTTTACAGGGGGCAAACACTGAAGTTTTCTTT
>TRBJ2-2|many|-|TRBV6-5
CASSYGPSVPGELFF
TGTGCCAGCAGTTACGGCCCCTCGGTCCCCGGGGAGCTGTTTTTT
>TRBJ1-5|few|TRBD1|TRBV19
CASSRDRGRAINQPQHF
TGTGCCAGTAGCCGGGACAGGGGGCGCGCTATCAATCAGCCCCAGCATTTT
>TRBJ2-5|-|TRBD2|TRBV24-1
CATSDNRVREGLQETEYF
TGTGCCACCAGTGATAATCGGGTGCGGGAGGGCCTCCAAGAGACCGAGTACTTC
>TRBJ2-1|-|TRBD2|TRBV29-1
CSSSLAGGGNAQFF
TGCAGCTCCTCCCTAGCGGGAGGGGGTAATGCGCAGTTCTTC
>TRBJ2-3|-|-|TRBV2
CASADDGTDTQYF
TGTGCCAGCGCCGATGACGGCACAGATACGCAGTATTTT
>TRBJ2-1|-|TRBD2|TRBV12-3/TRBV12-4
CASKDEREAPKEQFF
TGTGCCAGCAAAGACGAGCGGGAGGCACCCAAAGAGCAGTTCTTC
>TRBJ1-2|-|TRBD1|TRBV28
CASSLTGGQGDYGYAF
TGTGCCAGTAGTTTAACCGGAGGACAGGGCGACTATGGCTACGCCTTC
>TRBJ1-1|-|-|TRBV6-5
CASKRGHTGEAFF
TGTGCCAGCAAAAGAGGTCACACAGGAGAAGCTTTCTTT
>TRBJ2-3|few|TRBD2|TRBV28
CASSEVYGTSGTDTQYF
TGTGCCAGCAGTGAAGTTTACGGGACTAGCGGCACAGATACGCAGTATTTT
>TRBJ2-1|many|-|TRBV11-3
CASSLGGPYNEQFF
TGTGCCAGCAGCTTAGGGGGACCATACAATGAGCAGTTCTTC
>TRBJ1-1|many|TRBD1|TRBV5-1
CASSPGTAYTEAFF
TGCGCCAGCAGCCCTGGGACAGCGTACACTGAAGCTTTCTTT
>TRBJ2-7|-|-|TRBV10-3
CTTRREQGGKQYF
TGTACCACCCGGAGGGAACAGGGAGGGAAGCAGTACTTC
>TRBJ1-5|many|-|TRBV6-5
CAIPPEENQPQHF
TGTGCCATCCCACCTGAGGAGAATCAGCCCCAGCATTTT
>TRBJ2-3|-|-|TRBV29-1
CSELGGRDTYTQFF
TGCAGCGAGTTAGGGGGGAGGGACACATATACGCAGTTTTTT
>TRBJ2-5|-|-|TRBV11-2
CASSFSGRKETQHF
TGTGCCAGCAGCTTCAGTGGGAGGAAAGAGACTCAGCACTTC
>TRBJ2-2|-|-|TRBV11-2
CASSPYRWVGELFF
TGTGCCAGCAGCCCTTATAGGTGGGTCGGGGAGCTGTTTTTT
>TRBJ2-6|-|-|TRBV6-6
CASSPSVSGANVLTF
TGTGCCAGCAGTCCATCCGTCTCTGGAGCCAACGTCCTGACTTTC
>TRBJ2-7|many|TRBD2|TRBV29-1
CSAPGTSGSLYEQYF
TGCAGCGCCCCGGGCACTAGCGGGAGCCTCTACGAGCAGTACTTC